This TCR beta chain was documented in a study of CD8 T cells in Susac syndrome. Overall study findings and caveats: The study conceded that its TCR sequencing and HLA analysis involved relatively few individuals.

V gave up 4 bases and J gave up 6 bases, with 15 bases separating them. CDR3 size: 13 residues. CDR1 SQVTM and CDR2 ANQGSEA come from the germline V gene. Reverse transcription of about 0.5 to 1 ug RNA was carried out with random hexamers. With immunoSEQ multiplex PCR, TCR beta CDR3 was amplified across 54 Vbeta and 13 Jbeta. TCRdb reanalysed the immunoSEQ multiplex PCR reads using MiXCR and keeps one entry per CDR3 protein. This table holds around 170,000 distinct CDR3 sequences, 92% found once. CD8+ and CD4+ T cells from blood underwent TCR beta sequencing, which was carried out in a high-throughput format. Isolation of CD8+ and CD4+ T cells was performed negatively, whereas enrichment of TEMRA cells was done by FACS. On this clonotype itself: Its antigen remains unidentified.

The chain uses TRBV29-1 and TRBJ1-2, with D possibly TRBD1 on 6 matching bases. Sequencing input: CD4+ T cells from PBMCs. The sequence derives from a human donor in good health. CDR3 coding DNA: TGCAGCGTTGCCCGGGGCGAGGGGGATGGCTACACCTTC. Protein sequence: CSVARGEGDGYTF.